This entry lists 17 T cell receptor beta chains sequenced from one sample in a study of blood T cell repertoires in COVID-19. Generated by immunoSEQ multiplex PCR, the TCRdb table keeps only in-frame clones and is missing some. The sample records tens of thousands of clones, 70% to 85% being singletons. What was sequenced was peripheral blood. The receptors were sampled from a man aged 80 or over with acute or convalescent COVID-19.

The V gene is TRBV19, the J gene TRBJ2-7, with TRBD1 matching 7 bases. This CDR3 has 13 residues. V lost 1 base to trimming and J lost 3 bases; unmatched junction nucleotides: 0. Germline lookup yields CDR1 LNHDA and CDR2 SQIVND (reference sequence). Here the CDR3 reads CASSIGTGYEQYF. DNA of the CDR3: TGTGCCAGTAGTATAGGGACAGGCTACGAGCAGTACTTC.

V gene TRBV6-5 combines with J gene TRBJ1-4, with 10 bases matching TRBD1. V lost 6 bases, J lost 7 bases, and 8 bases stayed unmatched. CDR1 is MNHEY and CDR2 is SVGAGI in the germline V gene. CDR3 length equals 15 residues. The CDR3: CASRKMTGGGEKLFF. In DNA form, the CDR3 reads TGTGCCAGCAGAAAGATGACAGGGGGCGGTGAAAAACTGTTTTTT.

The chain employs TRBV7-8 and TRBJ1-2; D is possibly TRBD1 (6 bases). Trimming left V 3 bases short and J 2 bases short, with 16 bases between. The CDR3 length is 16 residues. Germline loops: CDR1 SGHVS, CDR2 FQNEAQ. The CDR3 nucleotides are TGTGCCAGCAGCTTCACAGGGCAGGGTAGCAACTATGGCTACACCTTC. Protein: CASSFTGQGSNYGYTF.

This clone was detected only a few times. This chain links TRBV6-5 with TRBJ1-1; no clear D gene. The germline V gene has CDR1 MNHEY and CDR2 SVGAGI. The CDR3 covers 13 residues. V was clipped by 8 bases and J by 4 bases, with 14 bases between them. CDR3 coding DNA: TGTGCCAGCGGGGTAGGAGGGATCACTGAAGCTTTCTTT. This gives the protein CASGVGGITEAFF.

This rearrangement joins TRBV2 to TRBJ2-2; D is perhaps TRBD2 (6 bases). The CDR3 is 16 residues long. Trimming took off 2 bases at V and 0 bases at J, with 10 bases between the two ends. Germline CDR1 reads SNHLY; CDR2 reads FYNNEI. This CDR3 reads CASSEWIAANTGELFF. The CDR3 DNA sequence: TGTGCCAGCAGTGAATGGATAGCGGCGAACACCGGGGAGCTGTTTTTT.

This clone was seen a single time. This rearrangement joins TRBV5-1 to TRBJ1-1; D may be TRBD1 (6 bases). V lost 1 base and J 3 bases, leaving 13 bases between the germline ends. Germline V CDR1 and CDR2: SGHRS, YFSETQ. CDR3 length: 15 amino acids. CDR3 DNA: TGCGCCAGCAGCTTGTTTGCTGGGGGCTACACTGAAGCTTTCTTT. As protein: CASSLFAGGYTEAFF. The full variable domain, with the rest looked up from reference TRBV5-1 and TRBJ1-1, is KAGVTQTPRYLIKTRGQQVTLSCSPISGHRSVSWYQQTPGQGLQFLFEYFSETQRNKGNFPGRFSGRQFSNSRSEMNVSTLELGDSALYLCASSLFAGGYTEAFFGQGTRLTVV.

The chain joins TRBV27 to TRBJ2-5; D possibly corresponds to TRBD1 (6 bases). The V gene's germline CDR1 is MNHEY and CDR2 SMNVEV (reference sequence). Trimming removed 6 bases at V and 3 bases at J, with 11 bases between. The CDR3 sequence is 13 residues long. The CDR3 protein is CASSPDRKETQYF. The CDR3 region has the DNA TGTGCCAGCAGCCCGGACAGAAAAGAGACCCAGTACTTC.

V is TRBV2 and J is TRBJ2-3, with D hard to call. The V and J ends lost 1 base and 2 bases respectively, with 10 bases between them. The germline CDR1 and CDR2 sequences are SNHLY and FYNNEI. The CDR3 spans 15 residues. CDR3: CASSEVGSPTDTQYF. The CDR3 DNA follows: TGTGCCAGCAGTGAAGTGGGCAGTCCCACAGATACGCAGTATTTT.

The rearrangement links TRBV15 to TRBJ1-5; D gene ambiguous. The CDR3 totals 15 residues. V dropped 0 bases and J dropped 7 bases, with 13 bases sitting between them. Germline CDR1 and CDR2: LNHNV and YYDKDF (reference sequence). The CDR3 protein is CATSRDMGLQQPQHF. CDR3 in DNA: TGTGCCACCAGCAGAGATATGGGCCTACAGCAGCCCCAGCATTTT.

The CDR3 region is CATSSPSTEAFF. CDR3 DNA: TGTGCCACCAGCAGCCCGAGCACTGAAGCTTTCTTT. The chain links TRBV15 to TRBJ1-1; D is undetermined. V shed 3 bases and J shed 4 bases, with 6 bases lying between them. This CDR3 region has 12 residues. The germline V gene has CDR1 LNHNV and CDR2 YYDKDF (reference sequence).

The chain's CDR3 is CASSVHPQGPNTGELFF. The CDR3 nucleotides are TGTGCCAGCAGTGTCCATCCGCAGGGCCCCAACACCGGGGAGCTGTTTTTT. This chain links TRBV2 with TRBJ2-2; perhaps TRBD1 as D (5 bases). V lost 4 bases and J 2 bases, leaving 17 bases between the germline ends. Germline lookup yields CDR1 SNHLY and CDR2 FYNNEI. CDR3 length equals 17 residues.

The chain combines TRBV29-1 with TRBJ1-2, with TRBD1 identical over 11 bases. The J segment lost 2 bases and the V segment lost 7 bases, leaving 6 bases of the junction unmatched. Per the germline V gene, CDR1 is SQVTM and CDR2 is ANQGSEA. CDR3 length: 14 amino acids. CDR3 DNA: TGCAGCGCCGGGACAGGGGGGGTCAACTATGGCTACACCTTC. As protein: CSAGTGGVNYGYTF.

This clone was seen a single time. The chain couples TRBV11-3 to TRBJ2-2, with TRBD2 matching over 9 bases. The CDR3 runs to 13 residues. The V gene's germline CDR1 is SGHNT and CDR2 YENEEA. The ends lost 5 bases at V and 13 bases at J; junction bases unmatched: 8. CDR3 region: CASSPRTSVGLFF. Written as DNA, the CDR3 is TGTGCCAGCAGCCCGCGGACTAGCGTGGGGCTGTTTTTT.

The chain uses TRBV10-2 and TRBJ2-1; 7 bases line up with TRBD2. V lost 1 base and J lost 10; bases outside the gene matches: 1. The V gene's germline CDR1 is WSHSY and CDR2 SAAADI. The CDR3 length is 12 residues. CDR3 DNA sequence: TGCGCCAGCAGTGAGTTGGGGGGGGAGCAGTTCTTC. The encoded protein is CASSELGGEQFF.

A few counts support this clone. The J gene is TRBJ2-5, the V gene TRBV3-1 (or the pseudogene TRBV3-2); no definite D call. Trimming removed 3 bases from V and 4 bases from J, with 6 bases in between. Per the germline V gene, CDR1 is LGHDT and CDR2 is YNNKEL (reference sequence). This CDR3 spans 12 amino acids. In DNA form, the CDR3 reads TGTGCCAGCAGCCAGTACAGAGAGACCCAGTACTTC. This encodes CASSQYRETQYF.

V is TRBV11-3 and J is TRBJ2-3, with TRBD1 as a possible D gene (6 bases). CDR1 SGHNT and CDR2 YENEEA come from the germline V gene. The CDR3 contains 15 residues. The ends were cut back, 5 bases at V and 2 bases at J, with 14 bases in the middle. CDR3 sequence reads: CASSPGQRNTDTQYF. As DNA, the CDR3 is TGTGCCAGCAGCCCCGGACAGCGAAACACAGATACGCAGTATTTT.

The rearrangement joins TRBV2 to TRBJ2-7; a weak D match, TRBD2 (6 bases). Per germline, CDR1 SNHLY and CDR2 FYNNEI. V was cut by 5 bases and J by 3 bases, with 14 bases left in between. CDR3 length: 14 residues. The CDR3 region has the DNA TGTGCCAGCAGTACTCTAGCGAGCCACTACGAGCAGTACTTC. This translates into CASSTLASHYEQYF.